Here is one T cell receptor beta chain with its context. Per the germline V gene, CDR1 is LGHNA and CDR2 is YSLEER. CDR3 length: 15 residues. V dropped 0 bases and J dropped 2 bases, with 10 bases sitting between them. This specimen comes from a study of shared clonotypes between healthy human individuals. Once extracted for a subset, genomic DNA was divided evenly among several immunoSEQ plates. Clones were read by immunoSEQ multiplex PCR, and TCRdb kept only the in-frame ones, dropping some. Of approximately 1,000,000 clones detected, 75% to 80% appear once; the ten largest clones hold approximately 0.5%.

This chain uses TRBV4-3 with TRBJ1-2; no clear D. This TCR came from a man aged 18-30 years in good health. Some clones in this sample may be carry-over from other donors' samples. The specimen sequenced was memory CD4+ T cells from PBMCs. Subset here: CD45RA-negative fraction. In nucleotides, the CDR3 is TGCGCCAGCAGCCAAGATCATGGTCTCAACTATGGCTACACCTTC. This translates into CASSQDHGLNYGYTF.